These T cell receptor beta chains were read from a single sample in a study of cytomegalovirus exposure and HLA in healthy donors. Measured with immunoSEQ multiplex PCR; TCRdb has only the in-frame clones, and not every one. This table holds 120,000 or so clones, over 60% found once. Sequences were obtained from PBMCs. These receptors all stem from a female donor in good health and CMV-seronegative. Both conserved end residues are part of each CDR3. The order of the fields is CDR3 protein, CDR3 DNA, D gene, V gene, clone size, J gene. The D gene is left open where the match is weak. Expanded clones are given a class, and other clones once, few, many or no size at all.

CASSEASGQAADTQYF | TGTGCCAGCAGTGAAGCGTCCGGACAGGCGGCAGATACGCAGTATTTT | TRBD1 | TRBV6-1 | NA | TRBJ2-3
CASSPGQGESETQYF | TGTGCCAGCAGCCCGGGACAGGGGGAATCAGAGACCCAGTACTTC | TRBD1 | TRBV7-3 | NA | TRBJ2-5
CASSLVSDQETQYF | TGTGCCAGCAGCTTGGTTAGCGACCAAGAGACCCAGTACTTC | NA | TRBV5-4 | NA | TRBJ2-5
CASSQETGSLRGTNEKLFF | TGCGCCAGCAGCCAAGAGACAGGGTCCTTACGGGGGACTAATGAAAAACTGTTTTTT | TRBD1 | TRBV4-1 | NA | TRBJ1-4
CASSLLVSGNQPQHF | TGTGCCAGCAGTTTACTAGTGAGTGGCAATCAGCCCCAGCATTTT | NA | TRBV28 | NA | TRBJ1-5
CAWGPIRGYEQYF | TGTGCCTGGGGGCCGATACGGGGCTACGAGCAGTACTTC | NA | TRBV30 | NA | TRBJ2-7
CASSPPSYYGYTF | TGCGCCAGCAGCCCTCCTTCCTACTATGGCTACACCTTC | NA | TRBV4-1 | NA | TRBJ1-2
CASTSGTGTYEQYF | TGTGCCAGCACCTCCGGGACAGGGACCTACGAGCAGTACTTC | TRBD1 | TRBV11-2 | NA | TRBJ2-7
CASSLGAETQYF | TGTGCCAGCAGCTTGGGGGCGGAGACCCAGTACTTC | NA | TRBV5-4 | NA | TRBJ2-5
CAWSERAGNIQYF | TGTGCCTGGAGTGAGAGGGCCGGAAACATTCAGTACTTC | NA | TRBV30 | NA | TRBJ2-4
CASSLVGDSPLHF | TGTGCCAGCAGCTTGGTAGGGGATTCACCCCTCCACTTT | NA | TRBV5-4 | NA | TRBJ1-6
CASSLWAGAAGNTIYF | TGTGCCAGCAGCTTATGGGCAGGGGCGGCCGGAAACACCATATATTTT | NA | TRBV7-6 | NA | TRBJ1-3
CASSFGGGDAFF | TGTGCCAGCAGCTTCGGCGGGGGGGACGCTTTCTTT | NA | TRBV5-5 | NA | TRBJ1-1
CANSPDRGSNQPQHF | TGTGCCAACAGTCCGGACAGGGGTAGCAATCAGCCCCAGCATTTT | TRBD1 | TRBV6-5 | NA | TRBJ1-5
CASTQGTDGSSYTF | TGTGCCAGCACCCAGGGGACAGACGGTTCGAGTTACACCTTC | TRBD1 | TRBV28 | NA | TRBJ1-2
CASRKTIYGYTF | TGTGCCAGCAGAAAGACAATCTATGGCTACACCTTC | NA | TRBV2 | NA | TRBJ1-2
CASSARPIDGPTNYSDTQYF | TGTGCCAGCAGCGCACGACCGATCGACGGACCGACTAATTACTCAGATACGCAGTATTTT | NA | TRBV9 | few | TRBJ2-3
CASSVEQGAGEQYF | TGTGCCAGCAGTGTGGAACAGGGGGCGGGGGAGCAGTACTTC | TRBD1 | TRBV2 | NA | TRBJ2-7
CASSRGQGAYGYTF | TGCGCCAGCAGCCGGGGACAGGGTGCCTATGGCTACACCTTC | TRBD1 | TRBV4-1 | NA | TRBJ1-2
CASSLAQGARTGELFF | TGTGCCAGCAGCTTAGCGCAGGGGGCCAGGACCGGGGAGCTGTTTTTT | TRBD1 | TRBV11-2 | NA | TRBJ2-2
CASRPELGQSVGNEQFF | TGTGCCAGCAGACCTGAATTAGGACAATCGGTAGGCAATGAGCAGTTCTTC | NA | TRBV5-8 | once | TRBJ2-1
CASSLRDSSYNEQFF | TGCGCCAGCAGCTTGAGGGACAGCTCCTACAATGAGCAGTTCTTC | TRBD1 | TRBV5-1 | few | TRBJ2-1
CASRDGGANQPQHF | TGTGCCAGCAGAGACGGGGGGGCCAATCAGCCCCAGCATTTT | NA | TRBV6-1 | once | TRBJ1-5
CASSPRVNEKLFF | TGTGCCAGCTCACCCAGGGTTAATGAAAAACTGTTTTTT | NA | TRBV18 | NA | TRBJ1-4
CASSQDSAGSYNSPLHF | TGCGCCAGCAGCCAAGATTCGGCAGGTTCTTATAATTCACCCCTCCACTTT | NA | TRBV4-1 | NA | TRBJ1-6
CAWIPPEGPRETQYF | TGTGCCTGGATCCCCCCTGAGGGTCCGAGGGAGACCCAGTACTTC | NA | TRBV30 | NA | TRBJ2-5
CASSASGSTGELFF | TGTGCCAGCAGTGCTAGCGGGAGCACCGGGGAGCTGTTTTTT | TRBD2 | TRBV6-4 | NA | TRBJ2-2